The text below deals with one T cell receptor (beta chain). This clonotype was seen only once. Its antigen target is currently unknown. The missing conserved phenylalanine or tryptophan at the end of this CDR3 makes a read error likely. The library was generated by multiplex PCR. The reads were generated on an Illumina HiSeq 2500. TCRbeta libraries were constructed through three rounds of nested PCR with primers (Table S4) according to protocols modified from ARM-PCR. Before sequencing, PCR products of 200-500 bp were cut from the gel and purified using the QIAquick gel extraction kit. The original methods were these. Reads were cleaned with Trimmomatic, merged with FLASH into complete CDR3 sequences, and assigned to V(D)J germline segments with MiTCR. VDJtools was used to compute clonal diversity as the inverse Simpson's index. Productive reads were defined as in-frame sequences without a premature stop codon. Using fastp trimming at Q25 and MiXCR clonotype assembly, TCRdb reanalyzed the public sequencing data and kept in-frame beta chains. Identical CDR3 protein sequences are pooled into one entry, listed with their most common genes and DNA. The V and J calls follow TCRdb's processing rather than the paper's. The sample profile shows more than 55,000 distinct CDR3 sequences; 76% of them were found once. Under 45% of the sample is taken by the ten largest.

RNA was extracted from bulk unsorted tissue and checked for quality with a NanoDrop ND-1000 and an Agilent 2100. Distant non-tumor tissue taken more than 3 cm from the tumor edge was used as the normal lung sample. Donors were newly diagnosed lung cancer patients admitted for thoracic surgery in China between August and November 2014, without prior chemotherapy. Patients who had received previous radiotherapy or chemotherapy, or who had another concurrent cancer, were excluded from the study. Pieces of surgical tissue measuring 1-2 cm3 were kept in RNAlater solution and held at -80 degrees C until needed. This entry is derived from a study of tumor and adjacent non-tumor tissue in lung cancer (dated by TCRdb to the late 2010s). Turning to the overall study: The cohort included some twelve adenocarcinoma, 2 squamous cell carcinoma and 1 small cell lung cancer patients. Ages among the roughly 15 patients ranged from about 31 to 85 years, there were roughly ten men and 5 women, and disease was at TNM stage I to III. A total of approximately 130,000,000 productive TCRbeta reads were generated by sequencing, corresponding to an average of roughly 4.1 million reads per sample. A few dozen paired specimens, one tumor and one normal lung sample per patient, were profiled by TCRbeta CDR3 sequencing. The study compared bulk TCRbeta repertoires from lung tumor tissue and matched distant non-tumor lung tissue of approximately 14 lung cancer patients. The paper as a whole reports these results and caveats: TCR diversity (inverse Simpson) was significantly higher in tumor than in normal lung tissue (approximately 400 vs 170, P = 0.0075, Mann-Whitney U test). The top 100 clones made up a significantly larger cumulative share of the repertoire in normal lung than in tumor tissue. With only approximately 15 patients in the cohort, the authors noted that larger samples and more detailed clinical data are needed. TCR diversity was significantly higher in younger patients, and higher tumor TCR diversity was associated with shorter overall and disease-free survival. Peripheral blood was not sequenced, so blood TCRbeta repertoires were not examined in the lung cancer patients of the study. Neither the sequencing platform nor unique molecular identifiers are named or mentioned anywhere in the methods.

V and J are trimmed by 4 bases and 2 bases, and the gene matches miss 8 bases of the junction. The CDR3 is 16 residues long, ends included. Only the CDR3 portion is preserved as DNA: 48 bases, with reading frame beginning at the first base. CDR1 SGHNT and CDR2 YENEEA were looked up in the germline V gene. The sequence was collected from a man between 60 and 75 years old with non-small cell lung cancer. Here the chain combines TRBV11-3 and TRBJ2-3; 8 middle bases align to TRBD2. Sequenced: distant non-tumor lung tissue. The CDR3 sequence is CASSSGLADNTDTQYL. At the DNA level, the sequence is TGTGCCAGCAGCTCCGGACTAGCAGACAACACAGATACGCAGTATTTA.